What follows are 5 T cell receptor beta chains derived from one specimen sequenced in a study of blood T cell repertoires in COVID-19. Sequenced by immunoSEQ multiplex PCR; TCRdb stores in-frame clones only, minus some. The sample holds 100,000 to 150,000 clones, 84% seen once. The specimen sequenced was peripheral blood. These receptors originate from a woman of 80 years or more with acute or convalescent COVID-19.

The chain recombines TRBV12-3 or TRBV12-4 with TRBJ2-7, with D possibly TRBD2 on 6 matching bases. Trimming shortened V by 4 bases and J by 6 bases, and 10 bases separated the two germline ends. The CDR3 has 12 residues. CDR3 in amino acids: CASSYAGSEQYF. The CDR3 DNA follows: TGTGCCAGCAGTTACGCGGGAAGCGAGCAGTACTTC.

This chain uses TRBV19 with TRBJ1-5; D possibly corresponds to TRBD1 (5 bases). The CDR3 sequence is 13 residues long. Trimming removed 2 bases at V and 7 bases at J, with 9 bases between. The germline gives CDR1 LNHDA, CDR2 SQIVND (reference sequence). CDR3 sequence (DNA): TGTGCCAGTAGTATACAGGGTCAACAGCCCCAGCATTTT. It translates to CASSIQGQQPQHF.

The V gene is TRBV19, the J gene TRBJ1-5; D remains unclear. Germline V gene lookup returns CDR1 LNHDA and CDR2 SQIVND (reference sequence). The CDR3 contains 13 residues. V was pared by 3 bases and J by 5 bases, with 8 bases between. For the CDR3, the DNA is TGTGCCAGTAGTATCGGTCGGGATCAGCCCCAGCATTTT. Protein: CASSIGRDQPQHF.

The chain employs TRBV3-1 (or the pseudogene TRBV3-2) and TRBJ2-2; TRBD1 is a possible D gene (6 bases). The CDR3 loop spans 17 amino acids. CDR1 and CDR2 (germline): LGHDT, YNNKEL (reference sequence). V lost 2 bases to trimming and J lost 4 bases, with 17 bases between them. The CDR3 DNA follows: TGTGCCAGCAGCCAAATGCTAACAGGGTTGAGCACCGGGGAGCTGTTTTTT. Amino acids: CASSQMLTGLSTGELFF.

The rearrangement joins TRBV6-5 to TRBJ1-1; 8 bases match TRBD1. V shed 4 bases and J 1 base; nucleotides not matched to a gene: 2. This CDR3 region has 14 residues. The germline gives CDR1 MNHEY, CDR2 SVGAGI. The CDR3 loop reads CASSLDRGNTEAFF. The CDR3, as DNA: TGTGCCAGCAGTTTAGACAGGGGGAACACTGAAGCTTTCTTT.